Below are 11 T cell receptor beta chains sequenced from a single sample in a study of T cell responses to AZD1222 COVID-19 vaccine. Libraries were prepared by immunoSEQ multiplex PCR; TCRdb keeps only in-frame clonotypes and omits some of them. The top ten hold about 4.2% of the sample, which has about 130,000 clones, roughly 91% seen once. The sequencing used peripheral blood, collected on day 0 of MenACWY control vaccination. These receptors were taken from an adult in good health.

The CDR3 loop reads CASSPTWGQETQYF. In DNA, the CDR3 is TGTGCCAGCAGCCCAACGTGGGGCCAAGAGACCCAGTACTTC. This chain joins TRBV7-7 and TRBJ2-5, with D unclear. The CDR3 loop spans 14 amino acids. The ends were cut back, 5 bases at V and 1 base at J, with 11 bases in the middle. Germline values: CDR1 SSHAT, CDR2 FNYEAQ (reference sequence).

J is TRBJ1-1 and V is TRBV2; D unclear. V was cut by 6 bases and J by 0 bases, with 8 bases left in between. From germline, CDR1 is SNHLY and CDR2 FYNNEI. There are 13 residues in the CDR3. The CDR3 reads CASRAEMNTEAFF. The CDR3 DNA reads TGTGCCAGCAGGGCAGAAATGAACACTGAAGCTTTCTTT.

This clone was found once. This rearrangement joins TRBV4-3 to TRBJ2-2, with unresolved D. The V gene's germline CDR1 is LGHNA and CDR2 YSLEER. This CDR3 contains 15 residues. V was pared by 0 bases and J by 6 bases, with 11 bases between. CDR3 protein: CASSQDWFAPGELFF. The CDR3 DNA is TGCGCCAGCAGCCAAGATTGGTTCGCGCCCGGGGAGCTGTTTTTT.

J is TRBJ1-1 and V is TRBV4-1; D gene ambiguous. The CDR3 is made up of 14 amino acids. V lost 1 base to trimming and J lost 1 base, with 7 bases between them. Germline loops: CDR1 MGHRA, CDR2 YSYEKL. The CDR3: CASSQVRANTEAFF. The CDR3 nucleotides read TGCGCCAGCAGCCAAGTAAGGGCGAACACTGAAGCTTTCTTT.

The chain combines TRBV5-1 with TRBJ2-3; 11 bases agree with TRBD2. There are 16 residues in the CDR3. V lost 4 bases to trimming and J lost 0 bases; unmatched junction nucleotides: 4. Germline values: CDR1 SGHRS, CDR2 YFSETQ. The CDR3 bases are TGCGCCAGCAGCACCCTAGCGGGGGGCAGCACAGATACGCAGTATTTT. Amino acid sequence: CASSTLAGGSTDTQYF.

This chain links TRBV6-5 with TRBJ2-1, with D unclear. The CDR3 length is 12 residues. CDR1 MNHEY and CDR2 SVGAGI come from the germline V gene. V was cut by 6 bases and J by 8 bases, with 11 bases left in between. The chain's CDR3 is CASRPDFDEQFF. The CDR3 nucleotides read TGTGCCAGCAGGCCTGATTTCGATGAGCAGTTCTTC.

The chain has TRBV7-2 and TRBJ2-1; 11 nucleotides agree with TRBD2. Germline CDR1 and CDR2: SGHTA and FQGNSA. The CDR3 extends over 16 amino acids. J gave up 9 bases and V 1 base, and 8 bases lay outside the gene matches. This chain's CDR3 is CASSLVGSGRAGEQFF. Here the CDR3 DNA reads TGTGCCAGCAGCTTAGTCGGTAGCGGGAGGGCGGGTGAGCAGTTCTTC.

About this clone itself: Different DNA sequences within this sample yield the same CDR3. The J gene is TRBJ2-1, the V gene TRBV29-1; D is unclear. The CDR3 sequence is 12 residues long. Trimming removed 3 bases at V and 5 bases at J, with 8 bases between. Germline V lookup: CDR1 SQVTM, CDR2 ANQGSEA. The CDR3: CSVDGLDNEQFF. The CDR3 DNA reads TGCAGCGTTGACGGGCTAGACAATGAGCAGTTCTTC.

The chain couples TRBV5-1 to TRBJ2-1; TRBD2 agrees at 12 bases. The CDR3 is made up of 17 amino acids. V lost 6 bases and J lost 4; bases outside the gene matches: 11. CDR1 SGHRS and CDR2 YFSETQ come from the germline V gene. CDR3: CASTPSTSGSRYNEQFF. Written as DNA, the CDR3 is TGCGCCAGCACCCCGTCGACTAGCGGGAGTCGGTACAATGAGCAGTTCTTC.

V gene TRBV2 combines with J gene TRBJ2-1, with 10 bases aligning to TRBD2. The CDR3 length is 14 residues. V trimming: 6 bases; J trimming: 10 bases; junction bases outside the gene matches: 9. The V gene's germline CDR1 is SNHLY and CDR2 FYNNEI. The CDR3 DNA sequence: TGTGCCAGCAGCGGAGCGGGGGGGAATTGGGAGCAGTTCTTC. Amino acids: CASSGAGGNWEQFF. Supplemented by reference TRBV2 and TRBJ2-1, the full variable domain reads EPEVTQTPSHQVTQMGQEVILRCVPISNHLYFYWYRQILGQKVEFLVSFYNNEISEKSEIFDDQFSVERPDGSNFTLKIRSTKLEDSAMYFCASSGAGGNWEQFFGPGTRLTVL.

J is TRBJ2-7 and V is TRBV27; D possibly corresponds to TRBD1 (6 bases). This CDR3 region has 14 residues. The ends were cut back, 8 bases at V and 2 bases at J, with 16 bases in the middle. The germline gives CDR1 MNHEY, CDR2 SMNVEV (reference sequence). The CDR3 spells CASSPSAGAYEQYF. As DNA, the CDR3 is TGTGCCAGCTCCCCTTCGGCAGGGGCCTACGAGCAGTACTTC.